This T cell receptor (beta chain) was captured by sequencing in a study (dated by TCRdb to the mid-2010s). This clonotype has just a few counts. The antigen it recognizes is unknown. No base-level quality is on record; no much larger clone is a single base apart. The library relied on RT-PCR. Sequenced on an Illumina MiSeq. TCRdb ran its own pipeline on the public reads, namely fastp trimming at Q25 and MiXCR clone calling, and kept in-frame beta chains. Every distinct CDR3 protein forms one entry, paired with its most common genes and DNA. Across this sample there are about 680,000 distinct CDR3 sequences, with approximately 15% seen only once. The ten largest clonotypes hold roughly 3.9% of the sample. This receptor was obtained from a female donor in good health, serving as a healthy control. The sequencing input was memory CD4+ T cells from blood.

Here is the DNA: TGTGCCACCAGTGACCCCACAGGGTATAATGAAAAACTGTTTTTT. This translates into CATSDPTGYNEKLFF. This sequence uses TRBV24-1 and TRBJ1-4, and perhaps TRBD1 as D gene, on 6 matching bases. Inclusive of the bounding cysteine and phenylalanine, the CDR3 is 15 residues long. Only the CDR3 DNA stays, 45 bases, in frame from base 1. The germline V gene sets CDR1 to KGHDR and CDR2 to SFDVKD. Trimming removed 4 bases from V and 4 bases from J, leaving 12 bases between the germline ends.